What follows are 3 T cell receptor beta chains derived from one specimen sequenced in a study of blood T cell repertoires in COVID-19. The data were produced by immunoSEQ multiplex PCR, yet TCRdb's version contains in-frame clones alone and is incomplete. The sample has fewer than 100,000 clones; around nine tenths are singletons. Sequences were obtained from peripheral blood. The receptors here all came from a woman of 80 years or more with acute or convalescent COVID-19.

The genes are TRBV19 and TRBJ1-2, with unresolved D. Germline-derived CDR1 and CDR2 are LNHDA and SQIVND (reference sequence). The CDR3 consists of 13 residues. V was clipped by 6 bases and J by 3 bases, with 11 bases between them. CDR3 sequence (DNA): TGTGCCAGTAGACGTGACATACACTATGGCTACACCTTC. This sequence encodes CASRRDIHYGYTF.

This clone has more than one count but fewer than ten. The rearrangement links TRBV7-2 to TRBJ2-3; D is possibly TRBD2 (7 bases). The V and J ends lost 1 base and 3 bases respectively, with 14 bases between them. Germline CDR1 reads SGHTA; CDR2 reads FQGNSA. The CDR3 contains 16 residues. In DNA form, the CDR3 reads TGTGCCAGCAGCTTAGGGGGGGGGCAGCGGACAGATACGCAGTATTTT. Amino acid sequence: CASSLGGGQRTDTQYF.

This CDR3 reads CAFHRGSQGYSPLHF. The CDR3, as DNA: TGTGCCTTTCATAGGGGATCCCAGGGCTATTCACCCCTCCACTTT. The rearrangement uses TRBV6-5 and TRBJ1-6, with D perhaps matching TRBD1 (5 bases). The CDR3 is 15 amino acids. Germline lookup yields CDR1 MNHEY and CDR2 SVGAGI. Trimming stripped 11 bases from V and 8 bases from J, with 22 bases between.